What follows describes a single TCR beta chain. This record comes from a study of blood T cell repertoires in COVID-19. Looked up from germline, CDR1 is SQVTM and CDR2 is ANQGSEA. There are 11 residues in the CDR3. The V end was cut by 3 bases, the J end by 3 bases, with 3 bases between. The authors' processing: Researchers report that nucleated cell counts were estimated from reference gene primer amplification. Assay used: immunoSEQ multiplex PCR; TCRdb lists only in-frame clones, some missing. V and J calls and clone size are those listed in that table; D and trimming were worked out from the DNA. The table has approximately 220,000 clones, 85% seen once; the top ten hold roughly a sixth. Grouping used clinical history reported by participants in a survey and questionnaire. Donors in Cohort 3 who had recovered were those with two negative PCRs, healthcare professional clearance, or resolution of their symptoms.

The source is a man aged 35 to 55 who had recovered from COVID-19. Sequenced input: PBMCs or T cells enriched from blood (not recorded which). The chain joins TRBV29-1 to TRBJ2-1; unclear D gene. The CDR3 coding sequence is TGCAGCGTTGAGTACTACAATGAGCAGTTCTTC. Encoded protein: CSVEYYNEQFF.